Below, 27 T cell receptor beta chains from the same sample are listed, as sequenced in a study of cytomegalovirus exposure and HLA in healthy donors. Both 60 Vbeta primers and 13 Jbeta primers went into the PCR. Only in-frame clones appear in the TCRdb table, and some are missing; sequencing was by immunoSEQ multiplex PCR. The sample contains 73,000 or so clones, 70% to 90% of which appear only once. Source material: PBMCs. Source of these receptors: a human donor in good health.

The CDR3 nucleotides read TGTGCCAGCACCGGGGGTGCGGGGATTTCACCCCTCCACTTT. Amino acid sequence: CASTGGAGISPLHF. The rearrangement uses TRBV5-6 and TRBJ1-6; the D gene is possibly TRBD1 (5 bases). The CDR3 totals 14 residues. CDR1 SGHDT and CDR2 YYEEEE come from the germline V gene. V lost 6 bases and J lost 9, with 16 bases in between. The complete variable domain, with remaining parts taken from reference TRBV5-6 and TRBJ1-6, reads DAGVTQSPTHLIKTRGQQVTLRCSPKSGHDTVSWYQQALGQGPQFIFQYYEEEERQRGNFPDRFSGHQFPNYSSELNVNALLLGDSALYLCASTGGAGISPLHFGNGTRLTVT.

This chain links TRBV6-1 with TRBJ1-3; TRBD1 is a possible D gene (6 bases). Per the germline V gene, CDR1 is MNHNS and CDR2 is SASEGT. The CDR3 spans 14 residues. V lost 4 bases to trimming and J lost 0 bases, with 7 bases between them. The CDR3 loop is CASSVQGSGNTIYF. The CDR3 bases are TGTGCCAGCAGTGTACAGGGCTCTGGAAACACCATATATTTT.

The chain recombines TRBV10-3 with TRBJ2-7; D might be TRBD2 (7 bases). The CDR3 consists of 15 residues. The germline V gene has CDR1 ENHRY and CDR2 SYGVKD. V dropped 7 bases and J dropped 7 bases, with 23 bases sitting between them. DNA for the CDR3: TGTGCCATCACTTCCAAGCGGGACATCCAGATGGAGCAGTACTTC. Amino acid sequence: CAITSKRDIQMEQYF.

The J gene is TRBJ1-6, the V gene TRBV5-1; D not certain. From germline, CDR1 is SGHRS and CDR2 YFSETQ. The ends were cut back, 1 base at V and 5 bases at J, with 10 bases in the middle. The CDR3 loop spans 15 amino acids. The CDR3: CASSLQAADNSPLHF. CDR3 in DNA: TGCGCCAGCAGCTTGCAGGCAGCAGATAATTCACCCCTCCACTTT.

The chain joins TRBV5-1 to TRBJ2-7; TRBD2 agrees at 14 bases. The CDR3 totals 16 residues. In germline, CDR1 is SGHRS, CDR2 YFSETQ. J lost 4 bases, V lost 4 bases, and 7 bases had no gene match. The CDR3 here is CASSRGLAGGPYEQYF. Here the CDR3 DNA reads TGCGCCAGCAGCCGCGGACTAGCGGGGGGACCGTACGAGCAGTACTTC.

CDR3 amino acids: CASRQGAASYNSPLHF. The CDR3 nucleotides read TGTGCCAGTAGGCAGGGGGCTGCCTCCTATAATTCACCCCTCCACTTT. The genes are TRBV19 and TRBJ1-6; 8 bases align to TRBD1. Germline CDR1 is LNHDA and CDR2 is SQIVND (reference sequence). The junction had 4 bases not matched to a gene; V was cut back by 6 bases and J by 0 bases. CDR3 length equals 16 residues.

This chain uses TRBV6-5 with TRBJ1-1; 8 nucleotides match TRBD1. Germline V CDR1 and CDR2: MNHEY, SVGAGI. With 6 bases clipped from V and 4 bases from J, the junction kept 7 bases outside the gene matches. The CDR3 extends over 14 amino acids. The CDR3 region has the DNA TGTGCCAGCAGGGGCGGACAGGGAGGCACTGAAGCTTTCTTT. Translation gives CASRGGQGGTEAFF.

The gene calls are TRBV7-9 and TRBJ2-1; 9 nucleotides match TRBD1. The ends lost 0 bases at V and 2 bases at J; junction bases unmatched: 5. The CDR3 runs to 17 residues. The germline CDR1 and CDR2 sequences are SEHNR and FQNEAQ (reference sequence). The CDR3 nucleotides read TGTGCCAGCAGCTTAGCCTCCGGGACAGGGACCTACAATGAGCAGTTCTTC. Protein sequence: CASSLASGTGTYNEQFF.

J is TRBJ2-3 and V is TRBV6-6, with 8 nucleotides matching TRBD2. CDR3 length equals 15 residues. Germline trimming cut 7 bases from V and 4 bases from J; bases unmatched to any gene: 10. Germline CDR1 and CDR2: MNHNY and SVGAGI (reference sequence). The CDR3 nucleotides are TGTGCCAGCACCCATACGGGGGGGCCGCCAGATACGCAGTATTTT. Its translation is CASTHTGGPPDTQYF.

V usage is TRBV5-1 and J usage is TRBJ2-1; TRBD2 matches at 13 bases. Germline loops: CDR1 SGHRS, CDR2 YFSETQ. CDR3 size: 16 residues. V trimming: 4 bases; J trimming: 5 bases; junction bases outside the gene matches: 6. The CDR3 bases are TGCGCCAGCAGCCGTACTAGCGGGGGGGCCCACAATGAGCAGTTCTTC. Its protein product is CASSRTSGGAHNEQFF.

The V gene is TRBV27, the J gene TRBJ1-1, with D maybe TRBD1 (5 bases). V shed 5 bases and J shed 6 bases, with 10 bases lying between them. Germline CDR1 MNHEY, CDR2 SMNVEV (reference sequence). There are 12 residues in the CDR3. The CDR3 DNA follows: TGTGCCAGCAGTCGAAGGGGATCTGAAGCTTTCTTT. Translated, it gives CASSRRGSEAFF.

The chain carries TRBV5-5 and TRBJ1-6; no clear D. V lost 2 bases and J lost 7, with 10 bases in between. The CDR3 is made up of 14 amino acids. Germline V gene sequence: CDR1 SGHKS, CDR2 YYEKEE (reference sequence). CDR3: CASSFRSVNSPLHF. CDR3 nucleotide sequence: TGTGCCAGCAGCTTCCGCAGCGTCAATTCACCCCTCCACTTT.

The chain employs TRBV6-1 and TRBJ1-4; 9 nucleotides agree with TRBD1. Looked up from germline, CDR1 is MNHNS and CDR2 is SASEGT. V trimming: 4 bases; J trimming: 6 bases; junction bases outside the gene matches: 6. The CDR3 is made up of 15 amino acids. Here the CDR3 DNA reads TGTGCCAGCAGTGTCTGGACAGGGGAGGATGAAAAACTGTTTTTT. It is translated as CASSVWTGEDEKLFF.

The genes are TRBV5-1 and TRBJ2-6; 7 nucleotides align to TRBD1. CDR3 size: 16 residues. The V gene's germline CDR1 is SGHRS and CDR2 YFSETQ. The J segment lost 2 bases and the V segment lost 1 base, leaving 3 bases of the junction unmatched. The CDR3 DNA reads TGCGCCAGCAGCTTGATAGGGGGCGCTGGGGCCAACGTCCTGACTTTC. Translated, it gives CASSLIGGAGANVLTF.

The chain couples TRBV7-2 to TRBJ1-2, with D possibly matching TRBD1 (6 bases). Looked up from germline, CDR1 is SGHTA and CDR2 is FQGNSA. The V and J ends lost 1 base and 8 bases respectively, with 8 bases between them. This CDR3 contains 12 residues. The CDR3 protein is CASSLVGGGYTF. The CDR3, as DNA: TGTGCCAGCAGCTTAGTTGGGGGCGGCTACACCTTC.

This chain links TRBV7-2 with TRBJ2-1; 9 bases are a match to TRBD2. This CDR3 has 15 amino acids. Germline CDR1 and CDR2: SGHTA and FQGNSA. Losses at the gene ends were 4 bases for V and 2 bases for J; bases not matched to a gene: 3. As DNA, the CDR3 is TGTGCCAGCAGCTCAGGGACTAGCCCCTACAATGAGCAGTTCTTC. Its protein is CASSSGTSPYNEQFF.

The V gene is TRBV19, the J gene TRBJ1-1; 8 nucleotides align to TRBD1. CDR1 is LNHDA and CDR2 is SQIVND in the germline V gene (reference sequence). This CDR3 is 13 amino acids long. J gave up 6 bases and V 6 bases, and 6 bases lay outside the gene matches. The CDR3 reads CASRVDRGAEAFF. In DNA form, the CDR3 reads TGTGCCAGTAGGGTCGACAGGGGCGCTGAAGCTTTCTTT.

The V call is TRBV18, the J call TRBJ2-1, with 9 bases matching TRBD1. The germline gives CDR1 KGHSH, CDR2 LQKENI. The CDR3 covers 15 residues. Trimming removed 4 bases from V and 8 bases from J; junction bases left unmatched: 9. The CDR3: CASSRGQGMLDEQFF. As DNA, the CDR3 is TGTGCCAGCTCACGAGGACAGGGGATGTTGGATGAGCAGTTCTTC.

This chain uses TRBV14 with TRBJ1-2, with TRBD1 identical over 8 bases. The CDR3 contains 13 residues. V shed 4 bases, J shed 7 bases, and the junction held 5 bases outside the gene matches. Germline V lookup: CDR1 SGHDN, CDR2 FVKESK. CDR3 amino acids: CASSRTGLGGYTF. In DNA form, the CDR3 reads TGTGCCAGCAGCCGGACAGGGTTGGGTGGCTACACCTTC. The full variable domain, rest sourced from reference TRBV14 and TRBJ1-2, is EAGVTQFPSHSVIEKGQTVTLRCDPISGHDNLYWYRRVMGKEIKFLLHFVKESKQDESGMPNNRFLAERTGGTYSTLKVQPAELEDSGVYFCASSRTGLGGYTFGSGTRLTVV.

The chain links TRBV7-3 to TRBJ2-2; the match to TRBD2 covers 11 bases. Germline V gene data show CDR1 as SGHTA and CDR2 as FQGTGA. The CDR3 consists of 16 residues. Losses at the gene ends were 5 bases for V and 6 bases for J; bases not matched to a gene: 8. Written as DNA, the CDR3 is TGTGCCAGCAGCCTCAATAGCGGGGGGGCCCCCGGGGAGCTGTTTTTT. Amino acid sequence: CASSLNSGGAPGELFF.

V and J are TRBV5-1 and TRBJ1-1; weak D call: TRBD1 (6 bases). The germline V gene has CDR1 SGHRS and CDR2 YFSETQ. With 0 bases removed from V and 10 bases from J, the gap between germline ends came to 19 bases. The CDR3 consists of 15 residues. This CDR3 is CASSLGLGTPKGAFF. In DNA, the CDR3 is TGCGCCAGCAGCTTGGGACTCGGGACACCTAAGGGAGCTTTCTTT. The full variable domain, its missing parts supplied by reference TRBV5-1 and TRBJ1-1, is KAGVTQTPRYLIKTRGQQVTLSCSPISGHRSVSWYQQTPGQGLQFLFEYFSETQRNKGNFPGRFSGRQFSNSRSEMNVSTLELGDSALYLCASSLGLGTPKGAFFGQGTRLTVV.

This clone was observed a few times. The chain has TRBV6-5 and TRBJ1-5; D might be TRBD1 (6 bases). The V and J ends lost 4 bases and 5 bases respectively, with 9 bases between them. Germline V gene data show CDR1 as MNHEY and CDR2 as SVGAGI. The CDR3 contains 13 residues. The CDR3 loop reads CASSWGRDQPQHF. CDR3 DNA sequence: TGTGCCAGCAGTTGGGGGCGAGATCAGCCCCAGCATTTT.

The chain couples TRBV6-1 to TRBJ2-5, with 12 bases lining up with TRBD2. The CDR3 runs 19 residues. Germline lookup yields CDR1 MNHNS and CDR2 SASEGT. V lost 0 bases to trimming and J lost 0 bases; unmatched junction nucleotides: 8. The CDR3, as DNA: TGTGCCAGCAGTGAAGCGCTTCCTAGCGGGGGGGCGTACCAAGAGACCCAGTACTTC. This gives the protein CASSEALPSGGAYQETQYF.

The chain combines TRBV7-3 with TRBJ2-3; 9 positions agree with TRBD2. This CDR3 has 15 residues. CDR1 is SGHTA, CDR2 FQGTGA, per germline. J lost 4 bases, V lost 1 base, and 3 bases had no gene match. The CDR3 loop reads CASSLRRGGPDTQYF. CDR3 nucleotides: TGTGCCAGCAGCTTAAGGCGGGGGGGACCAGATACGCAGTATTTT.

J is TRBJ2-5 and V is TRBV15; D uncertain. Germline V gene sequence: CDR1 LNHNV, CDR2 YYDKDF (reference sequence). CDR3 length equals 15 residues. V was pared by 4 bases and J by 3 bases, with 15 bases between. Here the CDR3 reads CATSILPADEETQYF. The CDR3 nucleotides are TGTGCCACCAGCATCCTCCCGGCGGATGAAGAGACCCAGTACTTC. Together with reference TRBV15 and TRBJ2-5, the CDR3 gives the full variable domain: DAMVIQNPRYQVTQFGKPVTLSCSQTLNHNVMYWYQQKSSQAPKLLFHYYDKDFNNEADTPDNFQSRRPNTSFCFLDIRSPGLGDTAMYLCATSILPADEETQYFGPGTRLLVL.

The rearrangement uses TRBV6-6 and TRBJ1-6, with 7 nucleotides matching TRBD1. The CDR3 runs to 15 residues. Germline assignment: CDR1 MNHNY and CDR2 SVGAGI (reference sequence). Unmatched junction bases numbered 9, after V lost 7 bases and J lost 6 bases. DNA of the CDR3: TGTGCCAGCACCGAGACAGGGTTAGGTAATTCACCCCTCCACTTT. Translated: CASTETGLGNSPLHF.

V is TRBV5-1 and J is TRBJ2-7; 9 positions agree with TRBD1. J gave up 3 bases and V 3 bases, and 4 bases lay outside the gene matches. The CDR3 covers 14 residues. Germline CDR1 and CDR2: SGHRS and YFSETQ. The CDR3, as DNA: TGCGCCAGCAGCTCGACAGGGGGAAACTACGAGCAGTACTTC. Translation: CASSSTGGNYEQYF.